These T cell receptor beta chains were read from a single sample in a study of cytotoxic CD8 clonotypes in ibrutinib-treated CLL. The protocol was immunoSEQ multiplex PCR, while the TCRdb copy is restricted to in-frame clones and leaves out a portion. The sample holds more than 150,000 clones, around 72% seen once. This specimen consisted of PBMCs, obtained after 24 months of ibrutinib treatment. The receptors originated from a human donor with chronic lymphocytic leukemia. Each CDR3 is given with its conserved first and last residue. A D gene is named only where the DNA matches it firmly. Rows give clone size only sometimes, using once, few, many, or a class for an expanded clone.

V gene: TRBV30; clone size: once; D gene: TRBD2; J gene: TRBJ2-1; CDR3 protein: CAWSVLAGGRNEQFF; CDR3 DNA: TGTGCCTGGAGTGTATTAGCGGGAGGGCGGAATGAGCAGTTCTTC
V gene: TRBV4-3; clone size: -; D gene: -; J gene: TRBJ2-2; CDR3 protein: CASSQVAGNTGELFF; CDR3 DNA: TGCGCCAGCAGCCAAGTTGCTGGGAACACCGGGGAGCTGTTTTTT
V gene: TRBV5-1; clone size: -; D gene: TRBD1; J gene: TRBJ2-7; CDR3 protein: CASKKQGAEGYEQYF; CDR3 DNA: TGCGCCAGCAAAAAACAGGGGGCCGAAGGCTACGAGCAGTACTTC
V gene: TRBV27; clone size: -; D gene: -; J gene: TRBJ2-2; CDR3 protein: CASSLAPALAPGELFF; CDR3 DNA: TGTGCCAGCAGTTTAGCCCCGGCACTAGCACCCGGGGAGCTGTTTTTT
V gene: TRBV4-3; clone size: -; D gene: TRBD2; J gene: TRBJ2-7; CDR3 protein: CASSQVGGSRSYEQYF; CDR3 DNA: TGCGCCAGCAGCCAAGTCGGCGGGAGCCGCTCCTACGAGCAGTACTTC
V gene: TRBV5-1; clone size: -; D gene: -; J gene: TRBJ2-7; CDR3 protein: CASSLSGGFDEQYF; CDR3 DNA: TGCGCCAGCAGCTTGTCCGGGGGCTTCGACGAGCAGTACTTC
V gene: TRBV19; clone size: -; D gene: -; J gene: TRBJ2-5; CDR3 protein: CASSISKELCETQYF; CDR3 DNA: TGTGCCAGTAGTATCTCGAAAGAGCTTTGTGAGACCCAGTACTTC
V gene: TRBV4-2; clone size: -; D gene: -; J gene: TRBJ2-1; CDR3 protein: CASSQNRPTIYNEQFF; CDR3 DNA: TGTGCCAGCAGCCAAAACAGACCAACGATCTACAATGAGCAGTTCTTC
V gene: TRBV18; clone size: -; D gene: -; J gene: TRBJ2-3; CDR3 protein: CASSIDTGDTQYF; CDR3 DNA: TGTGCCAGCTCAATTGACACGGGAGATACGCAGTATTTT
V gene: TRBV15; clone size: once; D gene: -; J gene: TRBJ2-1; CDR3 protein: CATSSPGHGQFF; CDR3 DNA: TGTGCCACCAGCAGTCCAGGACATGGGCAGTTCTTC
V gene: TRBV4-3; clone size: -; D gene: TRBD2; J gene: TRBJ2-7; CDR3 protein: CASSQGWTSGTYEQYF; CDR3 DNA: TGCGCCAGCAGCCAAGGGTGGACTAGCGGGACCTACGAGCAGTACTTC
V gene: TRBV5-1; clone size: -; D gene: TRBD1; J gene: TRBJ2-5; CDR3 protein: CASSTGTVQETQYF; CDR3 DNA: TGCGCCAGCAGCACCGGGACAGTCCAAGAGACCCAGTACTTC
V gene: TRBV4-3; clone size: -; D gene: TRBD2; J gene: TRBJ2-1; CDR3 protein: CASSQDVGAGSYNEQFF; CDR3 DNA: TGCGCCAGCAGCCAAGACGTCGGAGCGGGATCCTACAATGAGCAGTTCTTC
V gene: TRBV6-5; clone size: once; D gene: -; J gene: TRBJ2-7; CDR3 protein: CASSGLATYEQYF; CDR3 DNA: TGTGCCAGCAGTGGGCTAGCTACCTACGAGCAGTACTTC
V gene: TRBV18; clone size: -; D gene: -; J gene: TRBJ2-5; CDR3 protein: CASSPPGGETQYF; CDR3 DNA: TGTGCCAGCTCACCACCTGGGGGAGAGACCCAGTACTTC
V gene: TRBV28; clone size: -; D gene: -; J gene: TRBJ2-7; CDR3 protein: CASSLWRTDSYEQYF; CDR3 DNA: TGTGCCAGCAGTCTCTGGAGGACCGACTCCTACGAGCAGTACTTC
V gene: TRBV7-2; clone size: -; D gene: TRBD2; J gene: TRBJ2-1; CDR3 protein: CASSLVAGGPHNEQFF; CDR3 DNA: TGTGCCAGCAGCTTAGTAGCGGGAGGGCCGCACAATGAGCAGTTCTTC
V gene: TRBV28; clone size: -; D gene: -; J gene: TRBJ1-2; CDR3 protein: CASSLRGHGYGYTF; CDR3 DNA: TGTGCCAGCAGTTTACGGGGGCACGGCTATGGCTACACCTTC
V gene: TRBV30; clone size: -; D gene: -; J gene: TRBJ2-2; CDR3 protein: CAWRGYGGTGELFF; CDR3 DNA: TGTGCCTGGAGAGGATATGGTGGTACCGGGGAGCTGTTTTTT
V gene: TRBV4-1; clone size: -; D gene: -; J gene: TRBJ2-3; CDR3 protein: CASSQEPTDTQYF; CDR3 DNA: TGCGCCAGCAGCCAAGAACCCACAGATACGCAGTATTTT
V gene: TRBV10-3; clone size: -; D gene: TRBD1; J gene: TRBJ1-2; CDR3 protein: CAISVSGTGSYGYTF; CDR3 DNA: TGTGCCATCAGTGTTTCCGGGACAGGGAGTTATGGCTACACCTTC
V gene: TRBV30; clone size: -; D gene: -; J gene: TRBJ2-7; CDR3 protein: CAWEGHISSYEQYF; CDR3 DNA: TGTGCCTGGGAGGGACACATTTCCTCCTACGAGCAGTACTTC
V gene: TRBV18; clone size: -; D gene: -; J gene: TRBJ2-7; CDR3 protein: CASSPMGGSYEQYF; CDR3 DNA: TGTGCCAGCTCACCAATGGGCGGCTCCTACGAGCAGTACTTC
V gene: TRBV30; clone size: -; D gene: -; J gene: TRBJ2-7; CDR3 protein: CAWSLSRSGLPYEQYF; CDR3 DNA: TGTGCCTGGAGTCTCTCTCGATCGGGCCTCCCCTACGAGCAGTACTTC
V gene: TRBV7-2; clone size: -; D gene: -; J gene: TRBJ2-7; CDR3 protein: CASSLGTNSYEQYF; CDR3 DNA: TGTGCCAGCAGCCTAGGGACAAATTCCTACGAGCAGTACTTC
V gene: TRBV2; clone size: -; D gene: -; J gene: TRBJ2-1; CDR3 protein: CASSKGLSSYNEQFF; CDR3 DNA: TGTGCCAGCAGTAAGGGACTCAGCTCCTACAATGAGCAGTTCTTC
V gene: TRBV7-6; clone size: -; D gene: -; J gene: TRBJ2-5; CDR3 protein: CASSRTGETQYF; CDR3 DNA: TGTGCCAGCAGCCGGACGGGGGAGACCCAGTACTTC
V gene: TRBV7-9; clone size: -; D gene: -; J gene: TRBJ1-2; CDR3 protein: CASSLASTGIYGYTF; CDR3 DNA: TGTGCCAGCAGCTTAGCGTCGACAGGAATCTATGGCTACACCTTC
V gene: TRBV30; clone size: -; D gene: TRBD1; J gene: TRBJ2-7; CDR3 protein: CAWTQTGTGGHEQYF; CDR3 DNA: TGTGCCTGGACTCAGACCGGGACAGGGGGCCACGAGCAGTACTTC
V gene: TRBV9; clone size: -; D gene: -; J gene: TRBJ1-3; CDR3 protein: CASSPHLDPTGNTIYF; CDR3 DNA: TGTGCCAGCAGCCCCCACCTGGACCCTACAGGAAACACCATATATTTT
V gene: TRBV7-2; clone size: -; D gene: TRBD2; J gene: TRBJ2-3; CDR3 protein: CASSARGLAGGGYTQYF; CDR3 DNA: TGTGCCAGCAGCGCAAGGGGACTAGCGGGAGGGGGGTATACGCAGTATTTT
V gene: TRBV9; clone size: once; D gene: -; J gene: TRBJ2-7; CDR3 protein: CASSPGTGSSYEQYF; CDR3 DNA: TGTGCCAGCAGCCCGGGGACTGGGAGCTCCTACGAGCAGTACTTC
V gene: TRBV29-1; clone size: few; D gene: TRBD2; J gene: TRBJ2-4; CDR3 protein: CSVADSGRRQNIQYF; CDR3 DNA: TGCAGCGTTGCCGATAGCGGGAGGAGGCAAAACATTCAGTACTTC
V gene: TRBV7-6; clone size: -; D gene: TRBD1; J gene: TRBJ1-5; CDR3 protein: CASSLGTGVLQPQHF; CDR3 DNA: TGTGCCAGCAGCTTAGGGACAGGGGTTCTTCAGCCCCAGCATTTT
V gene: TRBV21-1; clone size: -; D gene: -; J gene: TRBJ1-5; CDR3 protein: CASSKACRRVDNQPQHF; CDR3 DNA: TGTGCCAGCAGCAAAGCGTGCAGGAGGGTAGACAATCAGCCCCAGCATTTT
V gene: TRBV7-3; clone size: -; D gene: -; J gene: TRBJ2-3; CDR3 protein: CASSLWGADTQYF; CDR3 DNA: TGTGCCAGCAGCTTGTGGGGGGCAGATACGCAGTATTTT
V gene: TRBV15; clone size: -; D gene: TRBD1; J gene: TRBJ1-2; CDR3 protein: CATSRARQGFHYGYTF; CDR3 DNA: TGTGCCACCAGCAGAGCCCGACAGGGGTTCCACTATGGCTACACCTTC
V gene: TRBV27; clone size: -; D gene: -; J gene: TRBJ1-5; CDR3 protein: CASSFLVSSQGNQPQHF; CDR3 DNA: TGTGCCAGCAGTTTTTTGGTGTCGTCCCAGGGCAATCAGCCCCAGCATTTT
V gene: TRBV7-7; clone size: -; D gene: -; J gene: TRBJ2-5; CDR3 protein: CASSLARTGQETQYF; CDR3 DNA: TGTGCTAGCAGCTTGGCCCGAACGGGACAAGAGACCCAGTACTTC
V gene: TRBV30; clone size: -; D gene: -; J gene: TRBJ1-1; CDR3 protein: CAWSVRTDSEAFF; CDR3 DNA: TGTGCCTGGAGTGTACGAACTGACTCTGAAGCTTTCTTT
V gene: TRBV6-6; clone size: -; D gene: TRBD2; J gene: TRBJ2-3; CDR3 protein: CASGTSGRPHSDTQYF; CDR3 DNA: TGTGCCAGCGGGACTAGCGGGAGGCCCCATTCGGATACGCAGTATTTT
V gene: TRBV6-5; clone size: -; D gene: -; J gene: TRBJ2-7; CDR3 protein: CASSRPGRTWEQYF; CDR3 DNA: TGTGCCAGCAGCCGACCGGGGAGGACGTGGGAGCAGTACTTC
V gene: TRBV25-1; clone size: -; D gene: -; J gene: TRBJ2-1; CDR3 protein: CASSKRLADDEQFF; CDR3 DNA: TGTGCCAGCAGTAAGCGTCTAGCTGACGATGAGCAGTTCTTC
V gene: TRBV19; clone size: -; D gene: -; J gene: TRBJ1-2; CDR3 protein: CASSMGGYGYTF; CDR3 DNA: TGTGCCAGTAGTATGGGCGGGTATGGCTACACCTTC
V gene: TRBV5-1; clone size: -; D gene: -; J gene: TRBJ1-1; CDR3 protein: CASSLDSPHNTEAFF; CDR3 DNA: TGCGCCAGCAGCTTGGACAGCCCCCATAACACTGAAGCTTTCTTT
V gene: TRBV7-2; clone size: -; D gene: -; J gene: TRBJ1-1; CDR3 protein: CASSLVVGLGTEAFF; CDR3 DNA: TGTGCCAGCAGCTTAGTAGTCGGGTTGGGGACTGAAGCTTTCTTT
V gene: TRBV7-3; clone size: -; D gene: -; J gene: TRBJ2-3; CDR3 protein: CASSRPGDTQYF; CDR3 DNA: TGTGCCAGCAGCCGACCTGGGGATACGCAGTATTTT